This T cell receptor (beta chain) emerged from a study of T-cell reconstitution after alpha-beta-depleted transplantation in children. The study's findings and limits: Reports say that about two months after transplant, the alpha-beta T cells came out of several hundred graft clones that had expanded. It was surviving recipient T cells and thymic progenitors that gave some patients high TCRbeta diversity at day 60. When one year had passed after transplant, most T-cell counts and diversity came from newly produced T cells.

A TCRbeta library incorporating unique molecular identifiers was prepared. TCRdb called the PCR reads again in MiXCR, with one record for every CDR3 protein. The table shows fewer than 750,000 distinct CDR3 sequences, with under 30% occurring only once. For this clonotype: No antigen is known for it.

The source material was PBMCs, mostly from graft donor cells, sampled 360 days after TCRalphabeta/CD19-depleted stem cell transplant. This receptor was identified in a boy under two years old who had a stem cell transplant for acute myeloid leukemia, so the T cells may come from the graft donor.

The CDR3 spells CASSLTGDSTYEQYF. The CDR3, as DNA: TGTGCCAGCAGTTTAACGGGGGACTCGACCTACGAGCAGTACTTC. The chain links TRBV12-3 or TRBV12-4 to TRBJ2-7, with D possibly TRBD2 on 6 matching bases. V was cut by 2 bases and J by 2 bases, with 13 bases left in between. The CDR3 loop spans 15 amino acids.